What follows are 23 T cell receptor beta chains derived from one specimen sequenced in a study of CD8 T cells in ankylosing spondylitis. Study-wide findings and caveats: Made up of fewer than 10 highly homologous variants, a TCR beta motif appeared characteristic of ankylosing spondylitis blood.

TCRdb used MiXCR to reprocess the 5' RACE reads, holding one entry per CDR3 protein. Of 670,000 or so distinct CDR3 sequences in the sample, around a fifth were seen once. The antigens of these receptors remain unknown. Sequences were obtained from blood, either unsorted or a sorted T cell fraction (not recorded which). The receptors here all came from a male donor with ankylosing spondylitis.

This clonotype was found many times. This rearrangement joins TRBV24-1 to TRBJ2-5, with D unresolved. CDR1 is KGHDR and CDR2 is SFDVKD in the germline V gene. There are 16 residues in the CDR3. Trimming stripped 4 bases from V and 1 base from J, with 15 bases between. CDR3 loop: CATSDRNAGVQETQYF. The CDR3 DNA reads TGTGCCACCAGTGACCGAAATGCAGGAGTCCAAGAGACCCAGTACTTC.

This clonotype was picked up a small number of times. The chain has TRBV7-2 and TRBJ2-1; possibly TRBD1 or TRBD2 for D (5 bases each). The V and J ends lost 3 bases and 5 bases respectively, with 11 bases between them. Germline lookup yields CDR1 SGHTA and CDR2 FQGNSA. The CDR3 contains 14 residues. The CDR3 DNA is TGTGCCAGCAGCTTGGGACCAACCAACAATGAGCAGTTCTTC. Encoded protein: CASSLGPTNNEQFF.

V and J are TRBV5-1 and TRBJ2-3; the match to TRBD2 covers 8 bases. J was trimmed by 2 bases and V by 2 bases; bases with no gene match: 7. This CDR3 region has 16 residues. Germline lookup yields CDR1 SGHRS and CDR2 YFSETQ. CDR3 bases: TGCGCCAGCAGCTTAGCCGGCGGGGGGATCACAGATACGCAGTATTTT. Its protein product is CASSLAGGGITDTQYF.

This clonotype appeared a few times. CDR3 DNA sequence: TGCGCCAGCAGCCGCTTACTAGCGGGAGGCCTGAGCTCCTACAATGAGCAGTTCTTC. Translating it yields CASSRLLAGGLSSYNEQFF. The chain couples TRBV5-1 to TRBJ2-1, with 12 bases aligning to TRBD2. Germline assignment: CDR1 SGHRS and CDR2 YFSETQ. CDR3 size: 19 residues. Germline trimming cut 4 bases from V and 0 bases from J; bases unmatched to any gene: 11.

This clonotype was recorded a few times. The chain couples TRBV15 to TRBJ2-7; D might be TRBD2 (5 bases). V gave up 1 base and J gave up 0 bases, with 10 bases separating them. Germline V gene data show CDR1 as LNHNV and CDR2 as YYDKDF (reference sequence). The CDR3 totals 15 residues. The CDR3 DNA sequence: TGTGCCACCAGCAGAGGGACTGAGAGCTCCTACGAGCAGTACTTC. Amino acid sequence: CATSRGTESSYEQYF. Together with reference TRBV15 and TRBJ2-7, the CDR3 gives the full variable domain: DAMVIQNPRYQVTQFGKPVTLSCSQTLNHNVMYWYQQKSSQAPKLLFHYYDKDFNNEADTPDNFQSRRPNTSFCFLDIRSPGLGDTAMYLCATSRGTESSYEQYFGPGTRLTVT.

The chain uses TRBV6-1 and TRBJ1-1, with D perhaps matching TRBD1 (6 bases). V gave up 4 bases and J gave up 2 bases, with 8 bases separating them. The CDR3 has 13 residues. Germline V gives CDR1 MNHNS, CDR2 SASEGT. CDR3 loop: CASSGQDNTEAFF. Written as DNA, the CDR3 is TGTGCCAGCAGTGGACAGGATAACACTGAAGCTTTCTTT.

This clonotype was detected a few times. This rearrangement joins TRBV5-1 to TRBJ1-6, with 9 bases fitting TRBD1. The CDR3 covers 14 residues. Germline loops: CDR1 SGHRS, CDR2 YFSETQ. V was clipped by 2 bases and J by 10 bases; unmatched bases: 4. For the CDR3, the DNA is TGCGCCAGCAGCTTCCGGACAGGGGAATCACCCCTCCACTTT. It is translated as CASSFRTGESPLHF. Full variable domain (missing parts from reference TRBV5-1 and TRBJ1-6): KAGVTQTPRYLIKTRGQQVTLSCSPISGHRSVSWYQQTPGQGLQFLFEYFSETQRNKGNFPGRFSGRQFSNSRSEMNVSTLELGDSALYLCASSFRTGESPLHFGNGTRLTVT.

The V call is TRBV19, the J call TRBJ2-7, with TRBD1 as a possible D gene (7 bases). The CDR3 is made up of 14 amino acids. Trimming took off 8 bases at V and 1 base at J, with 15 bases between the two ends. The germline V gene encodes CDR1 LNHDA and CDR2 SQIVND (reference sequence). CDR3 sequence reads: CASHRTGGSYEQYF. In nucleotides, the CDR3 is TGTGCCAGTCATAGGACAGGAGGGTCCTACGAGCAGTACTTC.

The chain joins TRBV5-5 to TRBJ2-3; D possibly corresponds to TRBD1 (6 bases). Trimming cost V 4 bases and J 4 bases, with 13 bases left between them. The CDR3 is made up of 14 amino acids. Germline CDR1 SGHKS, CDR2 YYEKEE (reference sequence). CDR3 bases: TGTGCCAGCAGCGGATACAGGGCCCCAGATACGCAGTATTTT. This gives the protein CASSGYRAPDTQYF.

The chain employs TRBV7-8 and TRBJ2-2; no clear D. The CDR3 covers 15 residues. The V gene lost 0 bases and the J gene lost 5 bases, with 10 bases spanning the gap. Per germline, CDR1 SGHVS and CDR2 FQNEAQ. CDR3 in amino acids: CASSLASATTGELFF. CDR3 coding DNA: TGTGCCAGCAGCTTAGCGTCTGCGACGACCGGGGAGCTGTTTTTT. Drawing the rest from reference TRBV7-8 and TRBJ2-2, the complete variable domain is GAGVSQSPRYKVAKRGQDVALRCDPISGHVSLFWYQQALGQGPEFLTYFQNEAQLDKSGLPSDRFFAERPEGSVSTLKIQRTQQEDSAVYLCASSLASATTGELFFGEGSRLTVL.

This clonotype was seen a few times. The chain has TRBV20-1 and TRBJ2-3, with no clear D. CDR1 is DFQATT and CDR2 is SNEGSKA in the germline V gene (reference sequence). Between the trimmed V and J ends, which lost 1 base and 1 base, there was a span of 15 bases. CDR3 length: 16 residues. The CDR3 loop is CSARVPLSARTDTQYF. The CDR3, as DNA: TGCAGTGCTAGAGTCCCCCTGAGTGCACGCACAGATACGCAGTATTTT.

This clonotype was picked up a small number of times. This sequence joins TRBV6-1 and TRBJ2-1; TRBD2 matches at 7 bases. Per germline, CDR1 MNHNS and CDR2 SASEGT. After removal of 5 bases from V and 7 bases from J, the junction contained 8 bases not matched to a gene. The CDR3 has 14 amino acids. This CDR3 reads CASSPRGSGNEQFF. The CDR3 nucleotides read TGTGCCAGCAGTCCCCGGGGTAGCGGGAATGAGCAGTTCTTC.

The rearrangement links TRBV7-9 to TRBJ2-3, with 11 bases fitting TRBD2. V gave up 4 bases and J gave up 2 bases; unmatched junction bases: 8. This CDR3 region has 17 residues. CDR1 is SEHNR and CDR2 is FQNEAQ in the germline V gene (reference sequence). The CDR3 DNA sequence: TGTGCCAGCAGCTCCCCACTAGCGGGAGTTCCCACAGATACGCAGTATTTT. Protein product: CASSSPLAGVPTDTQYF.

The rearrangement joins TRBV23-1 to TRBJ2-3, with 7 bases identical to TRBD2. TRBV23-1 is an open reading frame whose function is uncertain. The CDR3 is 18 amino acids. V shed 5 bases and J 0 bases; nucleotides not matched to a gene: 14. CDR3 residues: CASSSLRVASGSTDTQYF. The DNA of the CDR3 is TGCGCCAGCAGTTCCCTTCGGGTAGCTAGCGGTAGCACAGATACGCAGTATTTT.

This clonotype was observed at least ten times. The V call is TRBV5-1, the J call TRBJ1-1; 8 nucleotides align to TRBD1. V lost 4 bases to trimming and J lost 1 base; unmatched junction nucleotides: 6. The germline gives CDR1 SGHRS, CDR2 YFSETQ. CDR3 length: 15 amino acids. CDR3 DNA sequence: TGCGCCAGCAGCACGGGACAGGTAACGAACACTGAAGCTTTCTTT. Its translation: CASSTGQVTNTEAFF. Full variable domain (missing parts from reference TRBV5-1 and TRBJ1-1): KAGVTQTPRYLIKTRGQQVTLSCSPISGHRSVSWYQQTPGQGLQFLFEYFSETQRNKGNFPGRFSGRQFSNSRSEMNVSTLELGDSALYLCASSTGQVTNTEAFFGQGTRLTVV.

DNA of the CDR3: TGTGCCAGCAGTGAAGTTTCTAGCGGGAATACAGATACGCAGTATTTT. It is translated as CASSEVSSGNTDTQYF. The chain carries TRBV2 and TRBJ2-3, with 9 positions matching TRBD2. J was trimmed by 3 bases and V by 1 base; bases with no gene match: 5. The CDR3 has 16 residues. Germline V gene sequence: CDR1 SNHLY, CDR2 FYNNEI.

CDR3 in amino acids: CASSLSSAYEQYF. The CDR3 DNA reads TGTGCCAGCAGTTTAAGTAGCGCTTACGAGCAGTACTTC. The chain links TRBV27 to TRBJ2-7, with D perhaps matching TRBD2 (5 bases). Between the trimmed V and J ends, which lost 2 bases and 4 bases, there was a span of 9 bases. Germline CDR1 reads MNHEY; CDR2 reads SMNVEV (reference sequence). This CDR3 has 13 residues.

This clonotype appeared once. The chain joins TRBV12-3 or TRBV12-4 to TRBJ1-1, with TRBD1 as a possible D gene (5 bases). The CDR3 totals 13 residues. Trimming stripped 7 bases from V and 10 bases from J, with 19 bases between. The CDR3 reads CASIRSGTSAAFF. In nucleotides, the CDR3 is TGTGCCAGCATCCGGAGCGGGACCTCGGCAGCTTTCTTT.

This clonotype was counted between two and nine times. CDR3 residues: CATSEGYNEQFF. CDR3 bases: TGTGCCACCAGCGAGGGATACAATGAGCAGTTCTTC. This rearrangement joins TRBV15 to TRBJ2-1; D perhaps matches TRBD2 (5 bases). Germline CDR1 reads LNHNV; CDR2 reads YYDKDF (reference sequence). The CDR3 is 12 residues long. Between the trimmed V and J ends, which lost 5 bases and 4 bases, there was a span of 6 bases.

This chain uses TRBV11-1 with TRBJ2-3; 10 nucleotides align to TRBD1. The V and J ends lost 0 bases and 0 bases, in that order; junction bases with no gene match: 9. The germline V gene has CDR1 SGHAT and CDR2 FQDESV (reference sequence). CDR3 length: 19 amino acids. For the CDR3, the DNA is TGTGCCAGCAGCTTAGCGGACAGGGGGGGACCGCCTAGCACAGATACGCAGTATTTT. It translates to CASSLADRGGPPSTDTQYF.

This clonotype was observed a handful of times. The chain recombines TRBV10-3 with TRBJ2-7, with 9 bases fitting TRBD2. This CDR3 is 14 amino acids long. The V gene's germline CDR1 is ENHRY and CDR2 SYGVKD. After removal of 10 bases from V and 5 bases from J, the junction contained 12 bases not matched to a gene. In nucleotides, the CDR3 is TGTGCCAACGCCCCCGGGACTAGCAAAAACGAGCAGTACTTC. It codes for CANAPGTSKNEQYF.

The chain uses TRBV7-3 and TRBJ1-1, with TRBD1 as a possible D gene (6 bases). The CDR3 spans 14 residues. Trimming took 2 bases from V and 3 from J, leaving 10 bases between them. CDR1 SGHTA and CDR2 FQGTGA come from the germline V gene. CDR3 DNA sequence: TGTGCCAGCAGCTTATTGGCAGGGGACACTGAAGCTTTCTTT. This codes for CASSLLAGDTEAFF.

This chain uses TRBV12-3 or TRBV12-4 with TRBJ2-5; no reliable D call. CDR3 size: 12 residues. V shed 2 bases and J shed 5 bases, with 6 bases lying between them. The CDR3 sequence is CASSLSEETQYF. CDR3 sequence (DNA): TGTGCCAGCAGTTTAAGCGAGGAGACCCAGTACTTC.